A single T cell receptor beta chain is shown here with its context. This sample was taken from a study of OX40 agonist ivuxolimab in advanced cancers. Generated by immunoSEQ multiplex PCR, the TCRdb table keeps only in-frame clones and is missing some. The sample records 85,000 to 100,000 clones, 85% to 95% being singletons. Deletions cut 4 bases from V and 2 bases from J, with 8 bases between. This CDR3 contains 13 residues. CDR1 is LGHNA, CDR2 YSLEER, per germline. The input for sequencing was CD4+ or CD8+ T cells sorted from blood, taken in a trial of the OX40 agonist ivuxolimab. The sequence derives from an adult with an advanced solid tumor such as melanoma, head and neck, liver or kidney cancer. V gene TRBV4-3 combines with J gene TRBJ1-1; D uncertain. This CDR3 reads CASSPQLNTEAFF. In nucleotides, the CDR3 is TGCGCCAGCAGCCCCCAGCTTAACACTGAAGCTTTCTTT.